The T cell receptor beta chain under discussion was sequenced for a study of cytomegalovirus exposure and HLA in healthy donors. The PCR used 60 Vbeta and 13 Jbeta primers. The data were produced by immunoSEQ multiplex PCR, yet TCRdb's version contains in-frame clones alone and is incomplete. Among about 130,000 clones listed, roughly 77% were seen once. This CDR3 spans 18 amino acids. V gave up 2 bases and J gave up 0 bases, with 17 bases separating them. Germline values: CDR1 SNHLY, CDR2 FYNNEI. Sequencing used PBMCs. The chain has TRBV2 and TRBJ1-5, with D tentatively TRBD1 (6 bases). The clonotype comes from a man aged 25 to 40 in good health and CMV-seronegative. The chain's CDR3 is CASSELGGRGYSNQPQHF. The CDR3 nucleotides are TGTGCCAGCAGTGAACTGGGGGGGCGAGGCTATAGCAATCAGCCCCAGCATTTT.